One and the same sample provided the 6 T cell receptor beta chains below, sequenced in a study of beta chain features in type 1 diabetes. Antigen specificity for these receptors is unknown. All of the isolated RNA was reverse transcribed, so expressed TCRB transcripts were sequenced. The table came from immunoSEQ multiplex PCR; TCRdb's copy has only in-frame clones and leaves some out. The sample consists of 250,000 to 300,000 clones, roughly 25% of them appearing once. Study observations and caveats: Type 1 diabetes patients had moderately but significantly shorter TCRB CDR3s in all four CD4+ subsets.

The material sequenced was naive CD4+ T cells from blood. These receptors all stem from a woman in her thirties with type 1 diabetes.

The chain recombines TRBV29-1 with TRBJ1-1; possible D gene TRBD1, 5 bases. The ends were cut back, 4 bases at V and 10 bases at J, with 13 bases in the middle. The CDR3 is made up of 11 amino acids. Per the germline V gene, CDR1 is SQVTM and CDR2 is ANQGSEA. This chain's CDR3 is CSVGGGVVAFF. The CDR3 DNA sequence: TGCAGCGTTGGCGGGGGTGTCGTAGCTTTCTTT.

This clone was detected only a few times. V and J are TRBV27 and TRBJ1-1; D is possibly TRBD1 (5 bases). This CDR3 has 14 amino acids. Germline V gives CDR1 MNHEY, CDR2 SMNVEV (reference sequence). Between the trimmed V and J ends, which lost 6 bases and 5 bases, there was a span of 16 bases. CDR3 in DNA: TGTGCCAGCAGCTCCGGCCAGGGCTGGACTGAAGCTTTCTTT. Translated: CASSSGQGWTEAFF.

This clone occurred once. The same CDR3 also results from other DNA sequences found in this sample. The chain combines TRBV7-9 with TRBJ2-3; D is uncertain. The CDR3 is 14 amino acids. Between the trimmed V and J ends, which lost 5 bases and 1 base, there was a span of 10 bases. Germline V gene data show CDR1 as SEHNR and CDR2 as FQNEAQ (reference sequence). DNA of the CDR3: TGTGCCAGCAGCCCAGGCCAGGGCACAGATACGCAGTATTTT. It yields the protein CASSPGQGTDTQYF.

This clone was detected a few times. The DNA for the CDR3 is TGTGCCTGGAGTACGGGACAGGGGGAAGAAAAACTGTTTTTT. This sequence encodes CAWSTGQGEEKLFF. The chain couples TRBV30 to TRBJ1-4, with 11 bases fitting TRBD1. The length of the CDR3 is 14 residues. Germline assignment: CDR1 GTSNPN and CDR2 SVGIG (reference sequence). Losses at the gene ends were 2 bases for V and 8 bases for J; bases not matched to a gene: 4.

The chain links TRBV5-1 to TRBJ2-7, with 10 nucleotides matching TRBD2. Germline CDR1 SGHRS, CDR2 YFSETQ. CDR3 length: 15 amino acids. Trimming removed 5 bases from V and 3 bases from J; junction bases left unmatched: 8. The CDR3 loop reads CASSPGTSDFYEQYF. The DNA of the CDR3 is TGCGCCAGCAGTCCCGGGACTAGCGATTTCTACGAGCAGTACTTC.

V usage is TRBV28 and J usage is TRBJ1-2; 7 positions agree with TRBD1. Trimming cost V 6 bases and J 6 bases; bases outside gene matches: 7. CDR1 is MDHEN, CDR2 SYDVKM, per germline. The CDR3 totals 13 residues. The CDR3 DNA sequence: TGTGCCAGCAGCCTTGACAGGGTCGATGGCTACACCTTC. Translated: CASSLDRVDGYTF.